A single T cell receptor beta chain is shown here with its context. This entry is derived from a study of T-cell reconstitution after alpha-beta-depleted transplantation in children. Germline loops: CDR1 SGHVS, CDR2 FQNEAQ. The CDR3 contains 15 residues. V shed 5 bases and J 7 bases; nucleotides not matched to a gene: 8. As it was prepared, the TCRbeta library received unique molecular identifiers. Each CDR3 protein gets one entry after TCRdb re-called the PCR reads with MiXCR. The sample records 600,000 to 700,000 distinct CDR3 sequences, 16% being singletons. The sample consisted of PBMCs from the stem cell graft donor, taken from the stem cell graft. The clonotype originates from a human donor who donated a stem cell graft to a child with acute myeloid leukemia. V is TRBV7-8 and J is TRBJ1-4; 9 bases fit TRBD1. The CDR3 here is CASSPVQGATEKLFF. The CDR3 DNA reads as TGTGCCAGCAGCCCAGTACAGGGGGCAACTGAAAAACTGTTTTTT.